This T cell receptor (beta chain) was recovered during a study of glioma-infiltrating T cells after dendritic cell vaccination. Assay: immunoSEQ multiplex PCR; the TCRdb copy retains only in-frame clones and omits some. The sample shows 90,000 to 110,000 clones, around 87% of them seen only once. A word on this clone: This same CDR3 is encoded by further DNA sequences in the sample.

Time point specified: after dendritic cell vaccination, including at tumor progression/relapse. The TCR sequence derives from a human donor with glioblastoma. Sequences were derived from blood, sampled after dendritic cell vaccination.

The CDR3 protein is CASIGTVNSPLHF. DNA of the CDR3: TGTGCCAGCATCGGGACAGTTAATTCACCCCTCCACTTT. The chain joins TRBV2 to TRBJ1-6; TRBD1 matches 7 bases. Germline-derived CDR1 and CDR2 are SNHLY and FYNNEI. The CDR3 has 13 residues. The V segment lost 7 bases and the J segment 6 bases; nucleotides outside the gene matches: 3.